Following are 26 T cell receptor beta chains from one sample sequenced in a study of identical twins. TCRdb re-derived calls from the 5' RACE reads in MiXCR, one entry per CDR3 protein. The table has some 900,000 distinct CDR3 sequences, roughly an eighth seen once. These sequences were also reported in another study, on yellow fever vaccine responses in identical twins.

The sequenced material came from PBMCs. The origin of the receptors is a young woman in good health.

This clonotype was detected ten times or more. This rearrangement joins TRBV20-1 to TRBJ1-4, with D maybe TRBD1 (5 bases). The V end lost 0 bases, the J end lost 3 bases, and 11 bases lay between the germline ends. CDR3 length equals 15 residues. The germline V gene has CDR1 DFQATT and CDR2 SNEGSKA (reference sequence). The chain's CDR3 is CSARDPGGANEKLFF. The CDR3 nucleotides read TGCAGTGCTAGAGATCCGGGAGGGGCTAATGAAAAACTGTTTTTT.

This clonotype turned up a few times. Here the CDR3 reads CATSDLERGGKNNEQFF. The CDR3, as DNA: TGTGCCACCAGTGACCTTGAGCGTGGCGGCAAAAACAATGAGCAGTTCTTC. The rearrangement uses TRBV24-1 and TRBJ2-1; D unclear. Trimming shortened V by 4 bases and J by 5 bases, and 20 bases separated the two germline ends. Germline lookup yields CDR1 KGHDR and CDR2 SFDVKD. CDR3 length equals 17 residues.

There are many counts of this clonotype. This rearrangement joins TRBV10-3 to TRBJ2-7, with D tentatively TRBD1 or TRBD2 (7 bases each). V was cut by 9 bases and J by 5 bases, with 17 bases left in between. CDR1 is ENHRY and CDR2 is SYGVKD in the germline V gene. The CDR3 is made up of 13 amino acids. The CDR3 protein is CAILRGGNNEQYF. CDR3 coding DNA: TGTGCCATTCTCAGGGGGGGGAATAACGAGCAGTACTTC.

This clonotype has ten or more counts. The chain combines TRBV12-3 or TRBV12-4 with TRBJ2-3; no reliable D call. The CDR3 is 11 amino acids. V was trimmed by 3 bases and J by 5 bases, leaving 3 bases between them. The CDR3 spells CASSFRDTQYF. Here the CDR3 DNA reads TGTGCCAGCAGTTTCAGAGATACGCAGTATTTT.

This clonotype occurred a few times. The chain is built from TRBV9 and TRBJ2-7, with D uncertain. The CDR3 is made up of 14 amino acids. Trimming stripped 0 bases from V and 0 bases from J, with 7 bases between. Germline values: CDR1 SGDLS, CDR2 YYNGEE. The CDR3 region is CASSVEERSYEQYF. For the CDR3, the DNA is TGTGCCAGCAGCGTAGAAGAGCGCTCCTACGAGCAGTACTTC.

The chain combines TRBV7-9 with TRBJ2-1; a weak D match, TRBD2 (5 bases). Germline values: CDR1 SEHNR, CDR2 FQNEAQ (reference sequence). Trimming shortened V by 2 bases and J by 6 bases, and 11 bases separated the two germline ends. CDR3 length: 14 amino acids. The CDR3 is CASSLPVAGNEQFF. CDR3 sequence (DNA): TGTGCCAGCAGCTTACCGGTGGCGGGCAATGAGCAGTTCTTC.

This clonotype has only a few counts. This sequence joins TRBV5-6 and TRBJ2-6; D possibly corresponds to TRBD1 (6 bases). Germline lookup yields CDR1 SGHDT and CDR2 YYEEEE. Trimming removed 3 bases at V and 0 bases at J, with 13 bases between. This CDR3 is 17 amino acids long. In DNA, the CDR3 is TGTGCCAGCAGCTCGACGGTAGGGGGCTCTGGGGCCAACGTCCTGACTTTC. Translating gives CASSSTVGGSGANVLTF.

This clonotype was found a few times. The chain couples TRBV5-6 to TRBJ2-2; 8 nucleotides line up with TRBD1. The junction had 13 bases not matched to a gene; V was cut back by 9 bases and J by 6 bases. The CDR3 covers 15 residues. Germline-derived CDR1 and CDR2 are SGHDT and YYEEEE. For the CDR3, the DNA is TGTGCCACCCGCCGGACCGGACAGGGATCCGGGGAGCTGTTTTTT. Encoded protein: CATRRTGQGSGELFF.

This clonotype was recorded a few times. The rearrangement uses TRBV7-9 and TRBJ2-2; possible D gene TRBD1, 6 bases. Germline CDR1 is SEHNR and CDR2 is FQNEAQ (reference sequence). The CDR3 is 14 amino acids. The V and J ends lost 4 bases and 4 bases respectively, with 10 bases between them. The CDR3, as DNA: TGTGCCAGCAGCTCAACAGGGTCCACCGGGGAGCTGTTTTTT. Translation gives CASSSTGSTGELFF.

In this sample, this clonotype turned up a few times. The rearrangement uses TRBV6-1 and TRBJ1-1; TRBD1 matches at 8 bases. The junction had 11 bases not matched to a gene; V was cut back by 2 bases and J by 9 bases. Germline assignment: CDR1 MNHNS and CDR2 SASEGT. The CDR3 extends over 15 amino acids. The CDR3 reads CASSELGQAEIKAFF. CDR3 nucleotide sequence: TGTGCCAGCAGTGAACTGGGACAGGCGGAGATCAAAGCTTTCTTT.

The rearrangement uses TRBV20-1 and TRBJ2-7, with 7 bases identical to TRBD2. V was pared by 2 bases and J by 7 bases, with 5 bases of the junction left unmatched. Germline V lookup: CDR1 DFQATT, CDR2 SNEGSKA (reference sequence). There are 12 residues in the CDR3. The CDR3 reads CSARQGLREQYV. CDR3 bases: TGCAGTGCTAGACAGGGACTAAGGGAGCAGTACGTC.

This clonotype was counted at least ten times. CDR3 in DNA: TGTGCCAGCAGCCCCTCCGGGACAGGGACCGGGGAGCTGTTTTTT. Its translation: CASSPSGTGTGELFF. The genes are TRBV6-8 and TRBJ2-2; 9 bases are a match to TRBD1. Trimming took 6 bases from V and 5 from J; bases not matched to a gene: 7. This CDR3 is built from 15 residues. The V gene's germline CDR1 is MNHGY and CDR2 SAAAGT.

In its sample, this clonotype was seen a few times. The chain uses TRBV12-3 or TRBV12-4 and TRBJ2-1, with D hard to call. The CDR3 loop spans 15 amino acids. The ends were cut back, 5 bases at V and 0 bases at J, with 11 bases in the middle. The CDR3 nucleotides read TGTGCCAGCAGTATCCGCAGGAGCTCCTACAATGAGCAGTTCTTC. This gives the protein CASSIRRSSYNEQFF.

The chain recombines TRBV7-9 with TRBJ2-7; D remains ambiguous. V lost 3 bases to trimming and J lost 3 bases, with 6 bases between them. Germline V CDR1 and CDR2: SEHNR, FQNEAQ (reference sequence). The CDR3 is 12 residues long. CDR3 protein: CASSFIDYEQYF. For the CDR3, the DNA is TGTGCCAGCAGCTTCATAGACTACGAGCAGTACTTC.

The J gene is TRBJ1-3, the V gene TRBV12-3 or TRBV12-4; TRBD1 matches 7 bases. V lost 5 bases to trimming and J lost 8 bases; unmatched junction nucleotides: 9. This CDR3 has 14 residues. CDR3 sequence reads: CASSTARQGYTIYF. DNA for the CDR3: TGTGCCAGCAGTACCGCCCGACAGGGCTACACCATATATTTT.

This clonotype was seen a few times. The rearrangement links TRBV2 to TRBJ1-3; D is possibly TRBD1 (5 bases). CDR1 and CDR2 (germline): SNHLY, FYNNEI. This CDR3 is 16 amino acids long. V was pared by 6 bases and J by 1 base, with 16 bases between. In DNA form, the CDR3 reads TGTGCCAGCAGGGATACGGCAGGGTGGTCTGGAAACACCATATATTTT. Its protein product is CASRDTAGWSGNTIYF.

In its sample, this clonotype was seen a few times. The CDR3 here is CSADQWRGATETQYF. The DNA for the CDR3 is TGCAGTGCCGACCAATGGAGAGGTGCCACGGAGACCCAGTACTTC. The gene calls are TRBV20-1 and TRBJ2-5, with D unclear. V was pared by 6 bases and J by 5 bases, with 22 bases between. This CDR3 is 15 amino acids long. CDR1 and CDR2 from the germline V gene are DFQATT and SNEGSKA (reference sequence).

This clonotype was picked up many times. The chain uses TRBV15 and TRBJ1-6; D unresolved. V dropped 1 base and J dropped 7 bases, with 8 bases sitting between them. The CDR3 spans 14 residues. The V gene's germline CDR1 is LNHNV and CDR2 YYDKDF (reference sequence). For the CDR3, the DNA is TGTGCCACCAGCAGAGGGATAGAAAATTCACCCCTCCACTTT. This codes for CATSRGIENSPLHF.

This clonotype was observed a handful of times. This rearrangement joins TRBV24-1 to TRBJ2-1; TRBD2 matches 7 bases. The CDR3 runs 15 residues. Trimming cost V 2 bases and J 3 bases; bases outside gene matches: 3. The germline V gene has CDR1 KGHDR and CDR2 SFDVKD. CDR3 bases: TGTGCCACCAGTGATTGGGGGGAGGGCTACAATGAGCAGTTCTTC. This translates into CATSDWGEGYNEQFF.

The chain is built from TRBV9 and TRBJ2-1; no clear D. The CDR3 has 14 residues. Germline CDR1 SGDLS, CDR2 YYNGEE. V was cut by 6 bases and J by 1 base, with 11 bases left in between. CDR3 sequence reads: CASNPGPSYNEQFF. In nucleotides, the CDR3 is TGTGCCAGCAATCCGGGCCCTTCCTACAATGAGCAGTTCTTC.

This clonotype turned up a few times. This chain uses TRBV18 with TRBJ2-1; 8 bases align to TRBD2. The CDR3 runs to 16 residues. Germline CDR1 reads KGHSH; CDR2 reads LQKENI. V gave up 0 bases and J gave up 0 bases; unmatched junction bases: 1. The CDR3 coding sequence is TGTGCCAGCTCACCACCTAGCGGGAACTCCTACAATGAGCAGTTCTTC. It encodes CASSPPSGNSYNEQFF.

This clonotype has only a few counts. The chain joins TRBV23-1 to TRBJ2-7; D not certain. Being an ORF, TRBV23-1 has a function that is uncertain. The CDR3 extends over 19 amino acids. V gave up 3 bases and J gave up 3 bases, with 27 bases separating them. CDR3 sequence (DNA): TGCGCCAGCAGTCACCAGATGGAAATACCACCTCCTCCATTCTACGAGCAGTACGTC. Translation gives CASSHQMEIPPPPFYEQYV.

The chain couples TRBV3-1 to TRBJ2-7; TRBD2 matches 7 bases. Germline V gene sequence: CDR1 LGHDT, CDR2 YNNKEL (reference sequence). V lost 2 bases, J lost 2 bases, and 15 bases stayed unmatched. CDR3 length: 18 residues. The CDR3 DNA sequence: TGTGCCAGCAGCCAATTTGCGGCGGGAGTCAAAAACCCCTACGAGCAGTACTTC. This gives the protein CASSQFAAGVKNPYEQYF.

This clonotype was seen a handful of times. The chain couples TRBV4-1 to TRBJ2-5; TRBD2 is a possible D gene (6 bases). Deletions cut 0 bases from V and 2 bases from J, with 10 bases between. This CDR3 comprises 15 residues. CDR1 and CDR2 (germline): MGHRA, YSYEKL. CDR3 nucleotides: TGCGCCAGCAGCCAAGATACTAGCCAACAAGAGACCCAGTACTTC. This codes for CASSQDTSQQETQYF.

This clonotype was observed a handful of times. V and J are TRBV28 and TRBJ2-5; the D gene is possibly TRBD2 (5 bases). The CDR3 sequence is 11 residues long. The germline V gene has CDR1 MDHEN and CDR2 SYDVKM. The germline V and J ends were trimmed by 7 bases and 9 bases, with 12 bases remaining between them. DNA of the CDR3: TGTGCCAGCACCGGGAAAGCGGCCCAGTACTTC. It codes for CASTGKAAQYF. The full variable domain, rest sourced from reference TRBV28 and TRBJ2-5, is DVKVTQSSRYLVKRTGEKVFLECVQDMDHENMFWYRQDPGLGLRLIYFSYDVKMKEKGDIPEGYSVSREKKERFSLILESASTNQTSMYLCASTGKAAQYFGPGTRLLVL.

This clonotype was detected only a few times. This chain uses TRBV7-9 with TRBJ2-3; D is perhaps TRBD1 or TRBD2 (5 bases each). The V gene's germline CDR1 is SEHNR and CDR2 FQNEAQ (reference sequence). V lost 5 bases and J 6 bases, leaving 15 bases between the germline ends. The CDR3 contains 14 residues. The CDR3 loop reads CASSDRDAGDTQYF. The CDR3 DNA reads as TGTGCCAGCAGCGACCGGGACGCCGGGGATACGCAGTATTTT. Full variable domain (rest looked up from reference TRBV7-9 and TRBJ2-3): DTGVSQNPRHKITKRGQNVTFRCDPISEHNRLYWYRQTLGQGPEFLTYFQNEAQLEKSRLLSDRFSAERPKGSFSTLEIQRTEQGDSAMYLCASSDRDAGDTQYFGPGTRLTVL.